This T cell receptor (beta chain) is from a study of T cells in Graves' hyperthyroidism and ophthalmopathy. Study-wide points: Most thyroid clonotypes with frequency above 0.001 were detected in blood. A model using 13 V-J features told ophthalmopathy apart from stable hyperthyroidism.

This clonotype was observed a handful of times. The antigen is unknown. RNA transcripts were the template for amplifying TCR beta CDR3 regions. The TCR CDR3 first-round RT-PCR relied on the HTBI primer set. MiXCR was run by TCRdb on the multiplex PCR reads, yielding one entry per CDR3 protein. The sample lists approximately 500,000 distinct CDR3 sequences, 35% to 55% occurring once. Germline V gives CDR1 MDHEN, CDR2 SYDVKM. V was clipped by 1 base and J by 1 base; unmatched bases: 5. The CDR3 totals 16 residues. Sequences were obtained from peripheral blood or thyroid tissue (not recorded which). The TCR originated in a woman aged 18-29 years with Graves' hyperthyroidism. V gene TRBV28 combines with J gene TRBJ2-7, with TRBD1 identical over 9 bases. CDR3: CASSLYRGPPSYEQYF. Here the CDR3 DNA reads TGTGCCAGCAGTTTATACAGGGGGCCTCCTTCCTACGAGCAGTACTTC.